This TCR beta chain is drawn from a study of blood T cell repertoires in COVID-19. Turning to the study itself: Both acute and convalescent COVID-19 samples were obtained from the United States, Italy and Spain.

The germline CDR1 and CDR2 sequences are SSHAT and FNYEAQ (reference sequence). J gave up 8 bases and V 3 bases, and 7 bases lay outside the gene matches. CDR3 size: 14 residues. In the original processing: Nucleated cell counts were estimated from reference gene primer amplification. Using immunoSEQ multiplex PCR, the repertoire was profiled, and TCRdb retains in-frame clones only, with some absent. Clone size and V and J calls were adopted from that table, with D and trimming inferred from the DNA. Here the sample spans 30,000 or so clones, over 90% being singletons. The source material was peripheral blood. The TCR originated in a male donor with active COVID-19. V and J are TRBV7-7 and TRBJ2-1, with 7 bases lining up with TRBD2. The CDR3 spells CASSLAGAGDEQFF. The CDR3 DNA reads TGTGCCAGCAGCTTGGCTGGGGCGGGGGATGAGCAGTTCTTC.